The rows below give T cell receptor beta chains drawn from one sample of a study of cytomegalovirus exposure and HLA in healthy donors. Here immunoSEQ multiplex PCR was the method, and the copy in TCRdb shows in-frame clones only, minus some. The data contain tens of thousands of clones, around 76% of them seen just once; the ten biggest clones take up more than 2.5%. Material for sequencing was PBMCs. Receptors were obtained from a man aged 18 to 29 in good health and CMV-seronegative. Each CDR3 is given with its conserved first and last residue. The order of the fields is J gene, clone size, D gene, V gene, CDR3 DNA, CDR3 protein. A D gene is named only where the DNA matches it firmly. The size entry is marked missing in some rows and otherwise reads once, few, many or a size class.

j_gene: TRBJ1-2
abundance: once
d_gene: NA
v_gene: TRBV9
CDR3nt: TGTGCCAGCAGCGTAGAGCCCGATCTCCCTAACTATGGCTACACCTTC
CDR3aa: CASSVEPDLPNYGYTF

j_gene: TRBJ2-3
abundance: NA
d_gene: TRBD2
v_gene: TRBV7-2
CDR3nt: TGTGCCAGCAGCTCCCGACTAGCGGGGGACGATACGCAGTATTTT
CDR3aa: CASSSRLAGDDTQYF

j_gene: TRBJ1-1
abundance: NA
d_gene: NA
v_gene: TRBV18
CDR3nt: TGTGCCAGCTCACGGCAGCCATTCGCAGGGAACACTGAAGCTTTCTTT
CDR3aa: CASSRQPFAGNTEAFF

j_gene: TRBJ2-1
abundance: NA
d_gene: NA
v_gene: TRBV29-1
CDR3nt: TGCAGCGTTATCGGACTACCGGCGGGGAATGAGCAGTTCTTC
CDR3aa: CSVIGLPAGNEQFF

j_gene: TRBJ1-5
abundance: NA
d_gene: NA
v_gene: TRBV6-6
CDR3nt: TGTGCCAGCAGTTACCGCGAACAGGGCGGTCAGCCCCAGCATTTT
CDR3aa: CASSYREQGGQPQHF

j_gene: TRBJ2-7
abundance: few
d_gene: NA
v_gene: TRBV6-1
CDR3nt: TGTGCCAGCAGTGAAGGGAGACTACCAACCTACGAGCAGTACTTC
CDR3aa: CASSEGRLPTYEQYF

j_gene: TRBJ1-6
abundance: NA
d_gene: TRBD1
v_gene: TRBV29-1
CDR3nt: TGCAGCGTGGCGACAGGGGCAAATTCACCCCTCCACTTT
CDR3aa: CSVATGANSPLHF

j_gene: TRBJ2-3
abundance: NA
d_gene: NA
v_gene: TRBV7-9
CDR3nt: TGTGCCAGCAGCTTAGGGTCTGGAGAATTCACAGATACGCAGTATTTT
CDR3aa: CASSLGSGEFTDTQYF

j_gene: TRBJ2-3
abundance: NA
d_gene: NA
v_gene: TRBV27
CDR3nt: TGTGCCAGCAGTTTAGGTCAGTCCGATACGCAGTATTTT
CDR3aa: CASSLGQSDTQYF

j_gene: TRBJ1-6
abundance: NA
d_gene: NA
v_gene: TRBV27
CDR3nt: TGTGCCAGCAGTTCCCCGGTCGGGGTGAGCTCCTATAATTCACCCCTCCACTTT
CDR3aa: CASSSPVGVSSYNSPLHF

j_gene: TRBJ2-7
abundance: NA
d_gene: NA
v_gene: TRBV11-2
CDR3nt: TGTGCCAGCAGCTTAGAACAGTGGGTCGAGCAGTACTTC
CDR3aa: CASSLEQWVEQYF

j_gene: TRBJ2-2
abundance: NA
d_gene: NA
v_gene: TRBV5-1
CDR3nt: TGCGCCAGCAGCTTTACAGGGTTTGCCGGGGAGCTGTTTTTT
CDR3aa: CASSFTGFAGELFF

j_gene: TRBJ2-7
abundance: NA
d_gene: TRBD2
v_gene: TRBV6-6
CDR3nt: TGTGCCAGCAGTTACGGGACTAGCTCCTACGAGCAGTACTTC
CDR3aa: CASSYGTSSYEQYF

j_gene: TRBJ1-1
abundance: NA
d_gene: NA
v_gene: TRBV5-1
CDR3nt: TGCGCCAGCAGCCTAGATGCGGCCCTGAACACTGAAGCTTTCTTT
CDR3aa: CASSLDAALNTEAFF

j_gene: TRBJ2-1
abundance: NA
d_gene: NA
v_gene: TRBV6-1
CDR3nt: TGTGCCAGCAGTGAAATTGCAATCGGGGAGCCGTTCTTC
CDR3aa: CASSEIAIGEPFF

j_gene: TRBJ2-5
abundance: NA
d_gene: NA
v_gene: TRBV6-1
CDR3nt: TGTGCCAGCAGTTGGACGGAGGGAAGGGAGACCCAGTACTTC
CDR3aa: CASSWTEGRETQYF

j_gene: TRBJ1-1
abundance: few
d_gene: NA
v_gene: TRBV7-9
CDR3nt: TGTGCCAGCACCCCTGGAGGGTTGGCTGAAGCTTTCTTT
CDR3aa: CASTPGGLAEAFF

j_gene: TRBJ2-5
abundance: NA
d_gene: NA
v_gene: TRBV7-3
CDR3nt: TGTGCCAGCAGCTTAGAACACAACCAAGAGACCCAGTACTTC
CDR3aa: CASSLEHNQETQYF

j_gene: TRBJ2-6
abundance: NA
d_gene: TRBD1
v_gene: TRBV18
CDR3nt: TGTGCCAGCTCACCTGCGGGGACAGGGCTGACTGGGGCCAACGTCCTGACTTTC
CDR3aa: CASSPAGTGLTGANVLTF

j_gene: TRBJ1-3
abundance: NA
d_gene: TRBD1
v_gene: TRBV5-1
CDR3nt: TGCGCCAGCAGCTCCACGACAGGGAACTCTGGAAACACCATATATTTT
CDR3aa: CASSSTTGNSGNTIYF

j_gene: TRBJ2-1
abundance: NA
d_gene: TRBD1
v_gene: TRBV6-1
CDR3nt: TGTGCCAGCAGTGCAGGGACAGGGATGGGTGATGAGCAGTTCTTC
CDR3aa: CASSAGTGMGDEQFF

j_gene: TRBJ2-1
abundance: NA
d_gene: NA
v_gene: TRBV5-1
CDR3nt: TGCGCCAGCACGTTCTGGGCAGCAGACAATGAGCAGTTCTTC
CDR3aa: CASTFWAADNEQFF

j_gene: TRBJ2-1
abundance: NA
d_gene: NA
v_gene: TRBV10-3
CDR3nt: TGTGCCATCAGTGGGGGGCCGGGGGGCATTAGAGACAATGAGCAGTTCTTC
CDR3aa: CAISGGPGGIRDNEQFF

j_gene: TRBJ2-3
abundance: NA
d_gene: TRBD2
v_gene: TRBV11-1
CDR3nt: TGTGCCAGCAGCTTACTGGCGGGGGGGACAGATACGCAGTATTTT
CDR3aa: CASSLLAGGTDTQYF

j_gene: TRBJ2-2
abundance: NA
d_gene: NA
v_gene: TRBV6-5
CDR3nt: TGTGCCAGCAGTTACTCGACGGGGTCCGCCACCGGGGAGCTGTTTTTT
CDR3aa: CASSYSTGSATGELFF

j_gene: TRBJ2-7
abundance: few
d_gene: TRBD2
v_gene: TRBV7-9
CDR3nt: TGTGCCAGCAGCCCCCCTGAGCGGGGGGCCTACGAGCAGTACTTC
CDR3aa: CASSPPERGAYEQYF